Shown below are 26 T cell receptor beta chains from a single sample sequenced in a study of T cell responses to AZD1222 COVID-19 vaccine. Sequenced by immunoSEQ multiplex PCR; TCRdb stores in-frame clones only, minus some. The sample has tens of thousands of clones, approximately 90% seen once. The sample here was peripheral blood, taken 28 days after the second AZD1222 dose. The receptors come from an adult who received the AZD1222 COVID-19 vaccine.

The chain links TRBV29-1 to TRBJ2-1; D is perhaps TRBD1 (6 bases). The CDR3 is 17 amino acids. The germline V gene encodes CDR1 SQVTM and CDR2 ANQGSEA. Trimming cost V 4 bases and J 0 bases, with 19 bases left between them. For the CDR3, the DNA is TGCAGCGTTGCAGCCCCGAGGGGGTCCGGCTCCTACAATGAGCAGTTCTTC. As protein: CSVAAPRGSGSYNEQFF.

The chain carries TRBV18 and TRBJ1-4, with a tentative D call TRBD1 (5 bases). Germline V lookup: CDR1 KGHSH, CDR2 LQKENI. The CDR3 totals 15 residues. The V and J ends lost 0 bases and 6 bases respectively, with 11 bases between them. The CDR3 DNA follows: TGTGCCAGCTCACCACCGGCGCAGGGAGATGAAAAACTGTTTTTT. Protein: CASSPPAQGDEKLFF.

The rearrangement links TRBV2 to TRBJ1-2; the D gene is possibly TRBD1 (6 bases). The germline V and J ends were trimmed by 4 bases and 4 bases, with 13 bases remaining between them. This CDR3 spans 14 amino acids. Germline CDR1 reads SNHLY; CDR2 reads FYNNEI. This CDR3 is CASSGSRGGYGYTF. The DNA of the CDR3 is TGTGCCAGCAGTGGTAGCAGGGGCGGCTATGGCTACACCTTC.

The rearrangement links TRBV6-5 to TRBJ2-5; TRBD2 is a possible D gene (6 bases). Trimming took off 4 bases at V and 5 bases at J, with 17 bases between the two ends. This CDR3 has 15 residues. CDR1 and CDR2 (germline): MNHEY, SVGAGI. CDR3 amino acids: CASSFQLATGETQYF. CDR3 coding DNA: TGTGCCAGCAGTTTCCAACTAGCCACGGGGGAGACCCAGTACTTC.

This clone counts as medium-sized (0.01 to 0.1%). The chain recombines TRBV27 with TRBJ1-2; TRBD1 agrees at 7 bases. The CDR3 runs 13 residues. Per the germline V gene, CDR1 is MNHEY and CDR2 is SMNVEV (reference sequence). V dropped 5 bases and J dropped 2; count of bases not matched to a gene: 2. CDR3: CASSDRVNYGYTF. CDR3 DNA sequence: TGTGCCAGCAGTGACAGGGTCAACTATGGCTACACCTTC.

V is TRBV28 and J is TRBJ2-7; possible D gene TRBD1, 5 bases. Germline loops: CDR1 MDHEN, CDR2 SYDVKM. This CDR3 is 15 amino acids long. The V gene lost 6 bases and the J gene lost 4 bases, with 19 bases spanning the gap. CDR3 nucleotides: TGTGCCAGCAGCCAGCGCCTCCAGGGTCCATACGAGCAGTACTTC. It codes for CASSQRLQGPYEQYF.

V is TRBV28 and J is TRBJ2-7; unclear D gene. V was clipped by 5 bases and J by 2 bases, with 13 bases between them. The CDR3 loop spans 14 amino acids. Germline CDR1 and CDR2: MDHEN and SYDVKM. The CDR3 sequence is CASSPSGPAYEQYF. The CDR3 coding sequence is TGTGCCAGCAGTCCATCCGGACCAGCCTACGAGCAGTACTTC.

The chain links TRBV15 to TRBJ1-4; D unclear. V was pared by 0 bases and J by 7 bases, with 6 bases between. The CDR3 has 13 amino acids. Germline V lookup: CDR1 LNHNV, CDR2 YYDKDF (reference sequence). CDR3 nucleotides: TGTGCCACCAGCAGAGACAGGAGTGAAAAACTGTTTTTT. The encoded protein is CATSRDRSEKLFF.

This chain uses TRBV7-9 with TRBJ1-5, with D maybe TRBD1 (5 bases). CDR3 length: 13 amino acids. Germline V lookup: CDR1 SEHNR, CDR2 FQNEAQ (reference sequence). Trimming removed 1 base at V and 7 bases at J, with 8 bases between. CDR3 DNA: TGTGCCAGCAGCTTAGGCGGGGGGCAGCCCCAGCATTTT. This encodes CASSLGGGQPQHF.

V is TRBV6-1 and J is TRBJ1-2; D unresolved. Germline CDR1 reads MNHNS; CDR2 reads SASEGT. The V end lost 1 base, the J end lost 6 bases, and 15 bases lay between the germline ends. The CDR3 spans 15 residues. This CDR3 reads CASSEGRRSYDGYTF. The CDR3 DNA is TGTGCCAGCAGTGAAGGACGAAGGTCATACGATGGCTACACCTTC.

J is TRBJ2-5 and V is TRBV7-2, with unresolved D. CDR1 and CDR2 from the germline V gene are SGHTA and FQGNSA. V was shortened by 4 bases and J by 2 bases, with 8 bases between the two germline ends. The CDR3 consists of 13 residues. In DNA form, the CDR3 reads TGTGCCAGCAGCTCGATAATTCAAGAGACCCAGTACTTC. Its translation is CASSSIIQETQYF.

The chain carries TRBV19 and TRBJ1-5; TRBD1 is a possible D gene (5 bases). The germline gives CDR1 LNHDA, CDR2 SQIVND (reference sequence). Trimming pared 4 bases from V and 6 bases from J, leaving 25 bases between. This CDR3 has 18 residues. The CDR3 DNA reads TGTGCCAGTAGTAGTCTCGCTGTTGGGGCAGCCATCTCTCAGCCCCAGCATTTT. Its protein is CASSSLAVGAAISQPQHF.

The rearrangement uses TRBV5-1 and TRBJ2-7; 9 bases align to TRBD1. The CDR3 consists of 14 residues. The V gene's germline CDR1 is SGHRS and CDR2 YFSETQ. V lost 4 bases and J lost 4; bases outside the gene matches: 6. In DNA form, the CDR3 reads TGCGCCAGCAGCCTGTCCGGACAGGGGTACGAGCAGTACTTC. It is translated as CASSLSGQGYEQYF.

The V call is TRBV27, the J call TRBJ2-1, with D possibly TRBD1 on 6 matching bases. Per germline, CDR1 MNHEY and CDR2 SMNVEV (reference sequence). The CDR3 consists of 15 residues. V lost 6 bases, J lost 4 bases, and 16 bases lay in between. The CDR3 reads CASRHVRGNYNEQFF. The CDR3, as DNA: TGTGCCAGCAGGCACGTCAGGGGAAATTACAATGAGCAGTTCTTC.

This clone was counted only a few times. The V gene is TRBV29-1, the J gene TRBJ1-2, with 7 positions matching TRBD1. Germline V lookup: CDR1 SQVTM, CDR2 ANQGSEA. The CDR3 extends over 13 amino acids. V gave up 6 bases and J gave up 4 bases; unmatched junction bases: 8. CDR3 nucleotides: TGCAGCGTACCGGGACAGAACAGCTATGGCTACACCTTC. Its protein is CSVPGQNSYGYTF.

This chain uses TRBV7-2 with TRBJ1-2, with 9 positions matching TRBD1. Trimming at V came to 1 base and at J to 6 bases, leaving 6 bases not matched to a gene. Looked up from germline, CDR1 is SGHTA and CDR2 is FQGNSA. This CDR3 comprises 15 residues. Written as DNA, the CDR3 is TGTGCCAGCAGCTTAGGGACAGGGGTTGTGAATGGCTACACCTTC. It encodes CASSLGTGVVNGYTF. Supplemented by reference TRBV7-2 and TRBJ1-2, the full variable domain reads GAGVSQSPSNKVTEKGKDVELRCDPISGHTALYWYRQSLGQGLEFLIYFQGNSAPDKSGLPSDRFSAERTGGSVSTLTIQRTQQEDSAVYLCASSLGTGVVNGYTFGSGTRLTVV.

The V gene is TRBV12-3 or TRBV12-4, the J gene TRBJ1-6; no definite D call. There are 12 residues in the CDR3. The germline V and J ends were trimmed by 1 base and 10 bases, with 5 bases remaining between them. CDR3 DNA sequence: TGTGCCAGCAGTTTAGGACCATCACCCCTCCACTTT. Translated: CASSLGPSPLHF.

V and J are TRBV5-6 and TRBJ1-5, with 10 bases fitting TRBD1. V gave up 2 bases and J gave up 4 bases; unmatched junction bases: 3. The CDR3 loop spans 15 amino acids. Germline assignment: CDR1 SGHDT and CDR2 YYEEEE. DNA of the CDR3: TGTGCCAGCAGCTTAGCGGGACAGGGGAATCAGCCCCAGCATTTT. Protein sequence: CASSLAGQGNQPQHF. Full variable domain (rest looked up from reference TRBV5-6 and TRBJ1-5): DAGVTQSPTHLIKTRGQQVTLRCSPKSGHDTVSWYQQALGQGPQFIFQYYEEEERQRGNFPDRFSGHQFPNYSSELNVNALLLGDSALYLCASSLAGQGNQPQHFGDGTRLSIL.

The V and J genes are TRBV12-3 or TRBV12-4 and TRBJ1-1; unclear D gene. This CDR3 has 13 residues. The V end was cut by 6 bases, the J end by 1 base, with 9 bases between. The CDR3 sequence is CASRRNKNTEAFF. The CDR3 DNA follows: TGTGCCAGCAGACGAAACAAGAACACTGAAGCTTTCTTT.

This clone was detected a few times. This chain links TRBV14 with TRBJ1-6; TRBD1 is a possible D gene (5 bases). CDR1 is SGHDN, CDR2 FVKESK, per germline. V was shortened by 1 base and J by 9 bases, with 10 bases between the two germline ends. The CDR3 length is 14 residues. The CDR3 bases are TGTGCCAGCAGCCAAGGACAGCTGGGTTCACCCCTCCACTTT. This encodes CASSQGQLGSPLHF.

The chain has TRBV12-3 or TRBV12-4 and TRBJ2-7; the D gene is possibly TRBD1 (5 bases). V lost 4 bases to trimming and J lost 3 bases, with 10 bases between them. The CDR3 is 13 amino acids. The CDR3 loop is CASSSTEIYEQYF. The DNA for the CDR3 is TGTGCCAGCAGTTCGACAGAAATCTACGAGCAGTACTTC.

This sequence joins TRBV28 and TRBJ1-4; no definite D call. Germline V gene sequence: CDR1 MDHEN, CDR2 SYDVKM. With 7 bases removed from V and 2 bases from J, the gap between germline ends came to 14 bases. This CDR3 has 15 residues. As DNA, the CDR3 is TGTGCCAGCACTTACCTTTACGGGACTAATGAAAAACTGTTTTTT. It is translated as CASTYLYGTNEKLFF. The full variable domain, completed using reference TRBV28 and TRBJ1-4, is DVKVTQSSRYLVKRTGEKVFLECVQDMDHENMFWYRQDPGLGLRLIYFSYDVKMKEKGDIPEGYSVSREKKERFSLILESASTNQTSMYLCASTYLYGTNEKLFFGSGTQLSVL.

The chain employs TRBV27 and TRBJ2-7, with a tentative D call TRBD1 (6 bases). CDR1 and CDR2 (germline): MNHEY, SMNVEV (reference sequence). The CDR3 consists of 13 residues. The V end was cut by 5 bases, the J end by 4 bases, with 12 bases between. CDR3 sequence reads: CASSVRQAYEQYF. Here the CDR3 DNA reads TGTGCCAGCAGTGTCCGACAGGCTTACGAGCAGTACTTC.

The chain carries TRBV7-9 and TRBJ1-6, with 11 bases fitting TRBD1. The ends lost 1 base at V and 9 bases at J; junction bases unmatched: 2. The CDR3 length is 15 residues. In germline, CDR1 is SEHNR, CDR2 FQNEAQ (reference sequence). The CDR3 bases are TGTGCCAGCAGCTTAGTCGGGACAGGGGGTTCACCCCTCCACTTT. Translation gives CASSLVGTGGSPLHF.

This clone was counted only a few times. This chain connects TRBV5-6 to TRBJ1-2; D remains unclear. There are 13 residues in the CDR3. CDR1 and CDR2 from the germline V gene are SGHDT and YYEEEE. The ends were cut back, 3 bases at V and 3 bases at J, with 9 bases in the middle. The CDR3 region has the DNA TGTGCCAGCAGCTCTGGTCAGTACTATGGCTACACCTTC. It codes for CASSSGQYYGYTF.

This chain's CDR3 is CASREGEYSPLHF. CDR3 in DNA: TGTGCCAGCAGGGAAGGAGAGTATTCACCCCTCCACTTT. V is TRBV12-3 or TRBV12-4 and J is TRBJ1-6, with unresolved D. The V and J ends lost 6 bases and 8 bases respectively, with 11 bases between them. The CDR3 consists of 13 residues.